Given below is one T cell receptor (beta chain) in context. Participants were aged about 18 to 100 years, lived in 24 US areas, and enrolled virtually. Grouping used clinical history reported by participants in a survey and questionnaire. The sample originates from a study of blood T cell repertoires in COVID-19. The wider study: The cDNA or gDNA used as material had been derived from T cells, B-cell-depleted T cells, or PBMCs.

With 5 bases clipped from V and 7 bases from J, the junction kept 9 bases outside the gene matches. The CDR3 spans 15 residues. The germline V gene encodes CDR1 SGHDN and CDR2 FVKESK. Only in-frame clones appear in the TCRdb table, and some are missing; sequencing was by immunoSEQ multiplex PCR. The profile shows roughly 250,000 clones, approximately 88% of them singletons. This chain connects TRBV14 to TRBJ1-4; 8 bases are shared with TRBD1. The clonotype comes from a woman in her thirties or forties with acute COVID-19. The sequenced sample consisted of PBMCs or T cells enriched from blood (not recorded which). CDR3 DNA sequence: TGTGCCAGCAGCTCGCTTCAGGGGGCCGGTGAAAAACTGTTTTTT. It specifies CASSSLQGAGEKLFF.